This T cell receptor (beta chain) was captured by sequencing in a study of blood T cell repertoires in COVID-19. Using immunoSEQ multiplex PCR, the repertoire was profiled, and TCRdb retains in-frame clones only, with some absent. The profile shows roughly 200,000 clones, around nine tenths of them singletons. The sample comprised peripheral blood. The sequence was collected from a man aged 18 to 35 with active or convalescent COVID-19.

CDR3 in DNA: TGTGCCTGGAGCCGAGGGACAGGGGGCGCCCGGGTTCAGCCCCAGCATTTT. It encodes CAWSRGTGGARVQPQHF. The chain is built from TRBV30 and TRBJ1-5; 12 bases are shared with TRBD1. CDR3 length: 17 residues. V dropped 3 bases and J dropped 6; count of bases not matched to a gene: 12. In germline, CDR1 is GTSNPN, CDR2 SVGIG (reference sequence).